These 7 T cell receptor beta chains were sequenced from one sample in a study of T cells in Graves' hyperthyroidism and ophthalmopathy. Amplified TCR beta CDR3 regions came from RNA transcripts. The TCR CDR3 first-round RT-PCR relied on the HTBI primer set. In TCRdb, the multiplex PCR reads were re-called with MiXCR into one record per CDR3 protein. The sample contains 450,000 to 600,000 distinct CDR3 sequences, just under 20% of which appear only once. Sequencing was performed on blood. These receptor sequences come from a man in his forties with Graves' ophthalmopathy.

Concerning this clonotype itself: One end of the junction varies from germline; a read error may be responsible. The chain is built from TRBV6-2 or TRBV6-3 and TRBJ2-7; TRBD1 matches at 10 bases. Germline values: CDR1 MNHEY, CDR2 SVGEGT. The CDR3 totals 15 residues. The CDR3: CASSFRDRGVHERYF. CDR3 DNA: TGTGCCAGCAGTTTTCGGGACAGGGGAGTGCACGAGCGGTACTTC.

The chain combines TRBV4-1 with TRBJ2-2, with D unresolved. The CDR3 sequence is 15 residues long. The germline V and J ends were trimmed by 1 base and 2 bases, with 8 bases remaining between them. Germline CDR1 MGHRA, CDR2 YSYEKL. The CDR3 protein is CASSQGQSNTGELFF. In nucleotides, the CDR3 is TGCGCCAGCAGCCAAGGACAATCTAACACCGGGGAGCTGTTTTTT.

The V gene is TRBV5-6, the J gene TRBJ1-4; perhaps TRBD1 as D (6 bases). The CDR3 sequence is 16 residues long. Germline V gene sequence: CDR1 SGHDT, CDR2 YYEEEE. With 2 bases removed from V and 0 bases from J, the gap between germline ends came to 11 bases. CDR3 amino acids: CASSLYRASTNEKLFF. The CDR3 nucleotides read TGTGCCAGCAGCTTATACAGGGCCTCAACTAATGAAAAACTGTTTTTT.

This clonotype was recorded a few times. The chain couples TRBV20-1 to TRBJ2-1; 11 bases line up with TRBD2. The CDR3 runs to 14 residues. The V segment lost 6 bases and the J segment 9 bases; nucleotides outside the gene matches: 10. Germline values: CDR1 DFQATT, CDR2 SNEGSKA (reference sequence). The CDR3 sequence is CSARQTSGSFEQFF. As DNA, the CDR3 is TGCAGTGCCCGCCAAACTAGCGGGAGTTTTGAGCAGTTCTTC.

This clonotype was recorded many times. V usage is TRBV12-3 or TRBV12-4 and J usage is TRBJ1-1, with a weak D call TRBD1 (6 bases). This CDR3 comprises 14 residues. V gave up 5 bases and J gave up 3 bases, with 13 bases separating them. The CDR3 nucleotides are TGTGCCAGCAGTCCACAGGGAGTGTACACTGAAGCTTTCTTT. Amino acid sequence: CASSPQGVYTEAFF.

The chain has TRBV11-2 and TRBJ2-1; 8 nucleotides align to TRBD2. CDR1 is SGHAT, CDR2 FQNNGV, per germline. Trimming at V came to 6 bases and at J to 2 bases, leaving 6 bases not matched to a gene. The CDR3 sequence is 15 residues long. The CDR3: CASSLGRAAYNEQFF. The CDR3 DNA follows: TGTGCCAGCAGTCTCGGGAGGGCGGCCTACAATGAGCAGTTCTTC. Full variable domain (rest looked up from reference TRBV11-2 and TRBJ2-1): EAGVAQSPRYKIIEKRQSVAFWCNPISGHATLYWYQQILGQGPKLLIQFQNNGVVDDSQLPKDRFSAERLKGVDSTLKIQPAKLEDSAVYLCASSLGRAAYNEQFFGPGTRLTVL.

This chain links TRBV30 with TRBJ2-1; TRBD2 matches 9 bases. The germline gives CDR1 GTSNPN, CDR2 SVGIG (reference sequence). V lost 2 bases, J lost 7 bases, and 9 bases stayed unmatched. This CDR3 region has 15 residues. In nucleotides, the CDR3 is TGTGCCTGGAGTTCATCAGCGGGAGGTTGGAATGAGCAGTTCTTC. This sequence encodes CAWSSSAGGWNEQFF.